The clone carrying this TCR beta chain was detected a few times. TCRdb recomputed calls from the 5' RACE reads with MiXCR, one row per CDR3 protein. The top ten hold less than 40% of the sample, which has 150,000 to 200,000 distinct CDR3 sequences, 9.5% to 11% seen once. The entry originates in a study of T cells after yellow fever vaccination. The specimen comprised CD8+ T cells sorted from PBMCs, sampled 15 days after the yellow fever booster vaccination. The clonotype originates from a man between 18 and 35 years old who received the YFV17D yellow fever vaccine.

The DNA of the CDR3 is TGTGCCAGCTACAACCGGGACAATCACTACGAGCAGTACTTC. Encoded protein: CASYNRDNHYEQYF. The chain is built from TRBV2 and TRBJ2-7, with D possibly being TRBD1 (6 bases). This CDR3 region has 14 residues. V gave up 8 bases and J gave up 3 bases, with 17 bases separating them. Germline CDR1 SNHLY, CDR2 FYNNEI.